This T cell receptor beta chain comes out of a study of CD8+CD57+ T cells in acquired aplastic anemia (dated by TCRdb to between 2018 and 2020). The study in broad terms: On average, sorted CD4+ and CD8+ cells yielded 2.5 to 3.5 ug of extracted DNA, with a range of roughly 0.18 to 30 ug. An average of around 10 million reads for CD4+ cells and 11 million or so reads for CD8+ cells was obtained from healthy donor samples. Broader findings and caveats from the paper: Twenty-nine CD8+ CDR3 sequences were found in both patients and controls but appeared to be highly expressed in patients and within the immunodominant clones of the patients. Between patients and healthy controls, no significant difference in CD8+ Simpson's diversity was found (P=0.060).

TCR beta VDJ combination and CDR3 sequence profiling used genomic DNA as the template. TCR repertoire sequencing was run on an Illumina HiSeq 2000. The authors processed their data as follows. TRBV/TRBJ rearrangement plots, CDR3 size and DJ length profiles, and Simpson's diversity index were used to evaluate the repertoires. The most abundant DNA sequence in the deep sequencing data was taken as the immunodominant clone. CDR3 amino acid sequences were screened for sharing across subjects and compared with published repertoires and the VDJdb database. TCRdb took the public reads, trimmed them with fastp at Q25, ran MiXCR for clone calling and kept in-frame beta chains. CDR3 protein duplicates are merged, each entry listing the most common genes and DNA. The V and J calls reflect TCRdb's pipeline rather than the authors' work. The sample table records a few hundred thousand distinct CDR3 sequences; about 59% of these occur just once. The ten largest make up approximately 30% of the sample.

V gives up 0 bases and J gives up 6 bases, and the segment between their germline ends measures 9 bases. Reading from cysteine to phenylalanine, the CDR3 counts 15 amino acids. The DNA shown is the 45-base CDR3, in frame from base 1. Via the germline V gene, CDR1 is ENHRY and CDR2 SYGVKD. Only a few counts were recorded for this clonotype. Which antigen it targets is not known. Qualities for individual bases were not recorded, and no much larger clone is one base off. The study deep-sequenced TCR repertoires of sorted CD4+ and CD8+ blood T cells from severe aplastic anemia patients and healthy subjects. Ficoll-Paque density gradient centrifugation was used to isolate peripheral blood mononuclear cells. Before DNA extraction, CD4+ and CD8+ T cells were sorted with FACS or magnetic beads.

The receptor was derived from a human donor in good health. The sequencing sample was made of sorted CD4+, CD8+, or CD8+CD57+ T cells (not recorded which) from PBMCs. Here the chain combines TRBV10-3 and TRBJ1-6; 5 matching bases give a weak D call of TRBD1. The CDR3 loop reads CAISESGLPNSPLHF. Read as DNA, the sequence is TGTGCCATCAGTGAGTCGGGACTGCCTAATTCACCCCTCCACTTT.